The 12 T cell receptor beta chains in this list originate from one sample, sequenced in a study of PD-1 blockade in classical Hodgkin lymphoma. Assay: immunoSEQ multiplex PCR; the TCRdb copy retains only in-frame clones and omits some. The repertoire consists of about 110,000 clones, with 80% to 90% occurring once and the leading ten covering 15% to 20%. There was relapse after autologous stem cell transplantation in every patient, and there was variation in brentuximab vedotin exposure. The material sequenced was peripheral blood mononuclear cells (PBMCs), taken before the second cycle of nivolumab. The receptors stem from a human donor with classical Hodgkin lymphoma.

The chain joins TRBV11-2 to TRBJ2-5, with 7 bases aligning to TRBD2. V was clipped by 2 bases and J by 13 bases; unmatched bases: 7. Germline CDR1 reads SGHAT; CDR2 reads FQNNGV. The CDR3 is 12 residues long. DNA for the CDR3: TGTGCCAGCAGCTTACAGGTGACTAGCCTGTACTTC. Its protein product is CASSLQVTSLYF.

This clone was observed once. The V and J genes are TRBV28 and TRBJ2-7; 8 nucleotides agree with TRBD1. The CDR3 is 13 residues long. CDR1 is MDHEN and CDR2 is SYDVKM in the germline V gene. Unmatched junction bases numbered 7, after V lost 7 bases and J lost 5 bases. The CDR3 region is CASKQGAGNEQYF. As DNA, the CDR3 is TGTGCCAGCAAGCAGGGGGCTGGTAACGAGCAGTACTTC.

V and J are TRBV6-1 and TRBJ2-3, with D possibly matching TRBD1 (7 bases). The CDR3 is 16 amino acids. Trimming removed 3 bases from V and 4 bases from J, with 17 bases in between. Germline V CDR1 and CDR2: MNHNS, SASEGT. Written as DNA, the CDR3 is TGTGCCAGCAGTGATTCTAACCAGGGGGGATCAGATACGCAGTATTTT. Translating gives CASSDSNQGGSDTQYF.

The CDR3 loop is CASGLVLTSSFGTATNYGYTF. The CDR3 DNA is TGTGCTAGTGGTTTGGTACTAACAAGTTCTTTCGGGACAGCGACTAACTATGGCTACACCTTC. V gene TRBV12-5 combines with J gene TRBJ1-2; 7 bases are a match to TRBD1. Per the germline V gene, CDR1 is LGHNT and CDR2 is FRNRAP. The CDR3 runs to 21 residues. Losses at the gene ends were 0 bases for V and 0 bases for J; bases not matched to a gene: 19.

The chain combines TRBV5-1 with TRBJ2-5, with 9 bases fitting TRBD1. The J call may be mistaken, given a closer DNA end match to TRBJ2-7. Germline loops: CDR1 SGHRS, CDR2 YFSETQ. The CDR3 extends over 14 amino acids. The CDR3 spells CASSFGTGQSEQYF. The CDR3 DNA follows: TGCGCCAGCAGCTTTGGGACAGGGCAGAGCGAGCAGTACTTC.

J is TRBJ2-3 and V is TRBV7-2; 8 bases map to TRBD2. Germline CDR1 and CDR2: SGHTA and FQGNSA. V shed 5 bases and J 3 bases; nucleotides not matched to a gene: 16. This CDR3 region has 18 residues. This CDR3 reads CASSQSGGPPGWTDTQYF. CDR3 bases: TGTGCCAGCAGCCAAAGCGGGGGACCGCCCGGATGGACAGATACGCAGTATTTT.

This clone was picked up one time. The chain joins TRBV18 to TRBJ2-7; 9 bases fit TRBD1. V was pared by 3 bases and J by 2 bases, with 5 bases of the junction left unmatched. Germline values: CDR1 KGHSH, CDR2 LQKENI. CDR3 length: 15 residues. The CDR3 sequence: CASSPDRGYAYEQYF. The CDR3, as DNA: TGTGCCAGCTCACCGGACAGGGGCTATGCCTACGAGCAGTACTTC.

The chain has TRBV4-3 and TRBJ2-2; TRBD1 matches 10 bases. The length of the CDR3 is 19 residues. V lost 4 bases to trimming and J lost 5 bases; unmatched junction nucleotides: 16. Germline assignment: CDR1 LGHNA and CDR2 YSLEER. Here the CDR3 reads CASSPPGTGVLERTGELFF. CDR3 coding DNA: TGCGCCAGCAGCCCGCCCGGGACAGGGGTTCTTGAGAGGACCGGGGAGCTGTTTTTT.

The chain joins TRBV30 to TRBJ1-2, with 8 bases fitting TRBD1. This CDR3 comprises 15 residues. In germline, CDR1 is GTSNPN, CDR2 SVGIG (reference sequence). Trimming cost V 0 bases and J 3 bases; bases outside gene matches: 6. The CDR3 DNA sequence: TGTGCCTGGAGTGTACTTGACAGGGGCTACTATGGCTACACCTTC. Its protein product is CAWSVLDRGYYGYTF.

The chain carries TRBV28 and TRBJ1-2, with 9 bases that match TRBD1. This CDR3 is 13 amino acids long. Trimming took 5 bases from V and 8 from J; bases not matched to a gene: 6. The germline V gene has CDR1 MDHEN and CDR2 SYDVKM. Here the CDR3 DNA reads TGTGCCAGCAGTAGACAGGGGGTTGGGGGCTACACCTTC. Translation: CASSRQGVGGYTF.

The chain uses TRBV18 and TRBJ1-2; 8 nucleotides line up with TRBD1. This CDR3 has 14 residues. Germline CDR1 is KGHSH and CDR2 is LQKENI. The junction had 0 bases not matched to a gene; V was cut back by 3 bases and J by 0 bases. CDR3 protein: CASSPGQANYGYTF. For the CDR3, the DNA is TGTGCCAGCTCACCGGGACAGGCTAACTATGGCTACACCTTC.

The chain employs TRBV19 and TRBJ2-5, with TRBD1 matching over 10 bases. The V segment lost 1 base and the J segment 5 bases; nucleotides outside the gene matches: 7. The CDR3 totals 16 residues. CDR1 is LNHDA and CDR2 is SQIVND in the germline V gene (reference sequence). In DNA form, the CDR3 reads TGTGCCAGTAGTATAGTCCCGACAGGGGGCGTGGAGACCCAGTACTTC. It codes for CASSIVPTGGVETQYF.